This is a list of T cell receptor beta chains from one sample in a study of control samples from healthy donors and cancer patients. Here immunoSEQ multiplex PCR was the method, and the copy in TCRdb shows in-frame clones only, minus some. The sample lists 100,000 to 150,000 clones; around 92% were seen once. Input material: PBMCs. Receptors were obtained from a man at least 80 years old with head and neck cancer. The CDR3 runs from the conserved cysteine through the conserved F or W. The D gene is left open where the match is weak.

16	TRBV9	TRBD2	TRBJ2-3	CASSSPGLAGEDTQYF	TGTGCCAGCAGCTCACCGGGACTAGCGGGAGAGGATACGCAGTATTTT
17	TRBV10-3	TRBD2	TRBJ2-1	CAISNRLAGGSYNEQFF	TGTGCCATCAGTAACAGACTAGCGGGAGGCTCCTACAATGAGCAGTTCTTC
17	TRBV18	-	TRBJ2-6	CASSEIWRNSGANVLTF	TGTGCCAGCTCAGAAATTTGGAGAAACTCTGGGGCCAACGTCCTGACTTTC
13	TRBV30	-	TRBJ2-3	CAWSVRDTDTQYF	TGTGCCTGGAGTGTGAGGGACACAGATACGCAGTATTTT
14	TRBV6-5	TRBD1	TRBJ2-7	CASSYAGTGYEQYF	TGTGCCAGCAGTTACGCCGGGACAGGCTACGAGCAGTACTTC
14	TRBV2	-	TRBJ1-5	CASQREKGQSPQHF	TGTGCCAGCCAGCGGGAAAAAGGTCAGTCGCCCCAGCATTTT
13	TRBV6-5	TRBD1	TRBJ1-2	CASRPWDRDGYTF	TGTGCCAGCAGACCGTGGGACAGGGATGGCTACACCTTC
14	TRBV29-1	-	TRBJ2-6	CSVVSGNGANVLTF	TGCAGCGTTGTTTCGGGGAATGGGGCCAACGTCCTGACTTTC
15	TRBV4-1	-	TRBJ2-2	CASSQDRAGTGELFF	TGCGCCAGCAGCCAAGATCGGGCGGGGACCGGGGAGCTGTTTTTT
17	TRBV5-5	TRBD2	TRBJ2-5	CASSLGLAGEAEETQYF	TGTGCCAGCAGCTTGGGACTAGCGGGAGAAGCGGAAGAGACCCAGTACTTC
15	TRBV6-5	-	TRBJ2-2	CASSYWGLEGGELFF	TGTGCCAGCAGTTACTGGGGGCTGGAAGGCGGGGAGCTGTTTTTT
20	TRBV14	TRBD1	TRBJ2-6	CASSPLTGGIASSGANVLTF	TGTGCCAGCAGCCCCCTGACAGGGGGAATTGCGTCGTCTGGGGCCAACGTCCTGACTTTC
15	TRBV5-1	-	TRBJ2-5	CASSLNTGTQETQYF	TGCGCCAGCAGCCTAAATACAGGGACCCAAGAGACCCAGTACTTC
16	TRBV9	TRBD2	TRBJ2-3	CASSAAAGGKTDTQYF	TGTGCCAGCAGCGCCGCAGCGGGAGGAAAGACAGATACGCAGTATTTT
13	TRBV2	TRBD1	TRBJ2-5	CASTGQGVETQYF	TGTGCCAGCACAGGACAGGGAGTAGAGACCCAGTACTTC
15	TRBV24-1	TRBD2	TRBJ2-3	CATSDPGLAGDTQYF	TGTGCCACCAGTGATCCCGGACTAGCGGGGGATACGCAGTATTTT
14	TRBV21-1	-	TRBJ1-5	CASSLGRDNQPQHF	TGTGCCAGCAGCTTGGGACGGGACAATCAGCCCCAGCATTTT
14	TRBV5-1	-	TRBJ2-7	CASSLAQGPYEQYF	TGCGCCAGCAGCTTGGCCCAGGGGCCCTACGAGCAGTACTTC
15	TRBV11-2	TRBD1	TRBJ2-7	CASSSLRDSQIRQYF	TGTGCCAGCAGCTCCCTCAGGGACAGTCAAATACGGCAGTACTTC
13	TRBV6-5	-	TRBJ2-7	CASARVPSYEQYF	TGTGCCAGCGCCCGGGTCCCATCCTACGAGCAGTACTTC
16	TRBV24-1	TRBD1	TRBJ1-1	CANPGQGNPMNTEAFF	TGTGCCAACCCGGGACAGGGGAACCCCATGAACACTGAAGCTTTCTTT